A selection of T cell receptor beta chains follows, all from one sample in a study of cytomegalovirus exposure and HLA in healthy donors. TCRdb's copy holds only in-frame clones and misses some; the assay was immunoSEQ multiplex PCR. The sample consists of some 71,000 clones, less than 95% of them appearing once. The sequencing sample was made of PBMCs. These receptors originate from a woman younger than 30 in good health and CMV-seronegative. Each CDR3 is given with its conserved first and last residue. A D gene is named only where the DNA matches it firmly. Only part of the rows carry a size: once, few, many, or a class if the clone is expanded.

j_call | clone_size | d_call | v_call | cdr3_aa | cdr3_nt
TRBJ1-2 | NA | TRBD1 | TRBV4-1 | CASSQVTGEADGYTF | TGCGCCAGCAGCCAAGTCACAGGGGAAGCGGATGGCTACACCTTC
TRBJ2-5 | NA | NA | TRBV7-9 | CASSLVGETQYF | TGTGCCAGCAGCTTAGTCGGGGAGACCCAGTACTTC
TRBJ2-1 | NA | TRBD1 | TRBV6-1 | CASSHRGTANEQFF | TGTGCCAGCAGCCACAGGGGGACAGCCAATGAGCAGTTCTTC
TRBJ2-2 | medium-sized | NA | TRBV4-2 | CASSQDETNTGELFF | TGTGCCAGCAGCCAAGATGAGACAAACACCGGGGAGCTGTTTTTT
TRBJ1-5 | NA | TRBD1 | TRBV19 | CASRGQGGTGNQPQHF | TGTGCCAGCAGAGGACAGGGAGGGACTGGTAATCAGCCCCAGCATTTT
TRBJ1-3 | NA | NA | TRBV7-9 | CASSLQTGNTIYF | TGTGCCAGCAGCCTCCAGACAGGAAACACCATATATTTT
TRBJ1-2 | NA | NA | TRBV5-4 | CASSLGGLTNYGYTF | TGTGCCAGCAGCTTGGGGGGACTGACTAACTATGGCTACACCTTC
TRBJ1-3 | NA | TRBD1 | TRBV7-8 | CASSARDREQPFGNTIYF | TGTGCCAGCAGCGCCCGGGACAGGGAACAGCCCTTTGGAAACACCATATATTTT
TRBJ2-7 | NA | TRBD1 | TRBV10-3 | CAIRDRSEQYF | TGTGCCATCAGGGACAGGTCGGAGCAGTACTTC
TRBJ2-7 | NA | NA | TRBV19 | CASSWGPSYEQYF | TGTGCCAGTAGTTGGGGGCCCTCCTACGAGCAGTACTTC
TRBJ2-3 | NA | TRBD2 | TRBV7-3 | CASSSSPGLAGATDTQYF | TGTGCCAGCAGCTCCTCGCCGGGACTAGCGGGGGCTACAGATACGCAGTATTTT
TRBJ2-3 | NA | TRBD2 | TRBV4-3 | CASSQDGGTSGGVYTDTQYF | TGCGCCAGCAGCCAAGATGGGGGTACTAGCGGGGGGGTGTACACAGATACGCAGTATTTT
TRBJ1-1 | NA | TRBD1 | TRBV29-1 | CSVGRGESNTEAFF | TGCAGCGTCGGCAGGGGGGAGTCGAACACTGAAGCTTTCTTT
TRBJ2-7 | NA | NA | TRBV27 | CASSLGPQATYEQYF | TGTGCCAGCAGTTTAGGTCCCCAGGCGACCTACGAGCAGTACTTC
TRBJ1-1 | NA | NA | TRBV29-1 | CSGTANTEAFF | TGCAGCGGGACAGCCAACACTGAAGCTTTCTTT
TRBJ1-5 | NA | NA | TRBV6-1 | CASSESSGLHNQPQHF | TGTGCCAGCAGTGAATCCTCGGGACTGCACAATCAGCCCCAGCATTTT
TRBJ1-1 | NA | TRBD1 | TRBV5-1 | CASRAGQSNTEAFF | TGCGCCAGCAGGGCGGGACAGTCCAACACTGAAGCTTTCTTT
TRBJ1-4 | NA | NA | TRBV5-6 | CASSLVGSATNEKLFF | TGTGCCAGCAGCTTGGTAGGGAGTGCAACTAATGAAAAACTGTTTTTT
TRBJ2-3 | once | TRBD2 | TRBV13 | CASSLGRAGSAWGTDTQYF | TGTGCCAGCAGCTTAGGCCGAGCGGGGTCTGCCTGGGGCACAGATACGCAGTATTTT
TRBJ1-2 | once | TRBD1 | TRBV7-9 | CASSSGQGDRDYGYTF | TGTGCCAGCAGCTCGGGACAGGGGGACCGGGACTATGGCTACACCTTC
TRBJ1-5 | few | TRBD1 | TRBV27 | CASSYTGGNQPQHF | TGTGCCAGCAGCTATACAGGGGGCAATCAGCCCCAGCATTTT
TRBJ1-4 | NA | NA | TRBV5-1 | CASSLTGRSNEKLFF | TGCGCCAGCAGCTTGACGGGTCGATCTAATGAAAAACTGTTTTTT
TRBJ1-1 | NA | NA | TRBV28 | CASTASVGGEAFF | TGTGCCAGCACCGCATCGGTGGGGGGAGAAGCTTTCTTT
TRBJ1-2 | once | NA | TRBV19 | CASRTGTYGYTF | TGTGCCAGTAGGACCGGGACTTATGGCTACACCTTC
TRBJ2-5 | few | NA | TRBV9 | CASSPGRTVQETQYF | TGTGCCAGCAGCCCCGGGCGGACAGTACAAGAGACCCAGTACTTC
TRBJ2-3 | NA | NA | TRBV13 | CASSHIQNTDTQYF | TGTGCCAGCAGCCACATACAGAACACAGATACGCAGTATTTT
TRBJ2-2 | NA | NA | TRBV10-1 | CASTGDTGELFF | TGCGCCAGCACAGGGGACACCGGGGAGCTGTTTTTT
TRBJ1-1 | once | TRBD1 | TRBV29-1 | CSAQGSEAFF | TGCAGCGCACAGGGGTCTGAAGCTTTCTTT
TRBJ2-7 | few | TRBD2 | TRBV6-5 | CASSSSGGWYEQYF | TGTGCCAGCAGTTCTAGCGGGGGGTGGTACGAGCAGTACTTC
TRBJ2-1 | once | NA | TRBV18 | CASSPGVTGTFF | TGTGCCAGCTCACCAGGAGTTACAGGAACGTTCTTC
TRBJ2-7 | NA | NA | TRBV27 | CASRARPYEQYF | TGTGCCAGCAGGGCCCGCCCCTACGAGCAGTACTTC
TRBJ2-3 | few | NA | TRBV7-2 | CASSKDYLSTDTQYF | TGTGCCAGCAGCAAGGACTACCTTAGCACAGATACGCAGTATTTT
TRBJ1-6 | NA | TRBD1 | TRBV6-1 | CASSEGGQGGSPLHF | TGTGCCAGCAGTGAAGGGGGACAGGGGGGCTCACCCCTCCACTTT
TRBJ1-5 | NA | TRBD1 | TRBV2 | CASHETGSNQPQHF | TGTGCCAGCCATGAGACAGGGAGCAATCAGCCCCAGCATTTT
TRBJ1-4 | NA | TRBD1 | TRBV4-1 | CASSQGQGPTNEKLFF | TGCGCCAGCAGCCAGGGACAGGGACCAACTAATGAAAAACTGTTTTTT
TRBJ1-4 | NA | TRBD1 | TRBV30 | CAWQGGYNEKLFF | TGTGCCTGGCAGGGGGGTTACAATGAAAAACTGTTTTTT
TRBJ2-3 | NA | TRBD2 | TRBV7-8 | CASSAPGTSGTDTQYF | TGTGCCAGCAGCGCACCCGGGACTAGCGGCACAGATACGCAGTATTTT
TRBJ1-1 | once | TRBD1 | TRBV18 | CASSLGQGENTEAFF | TGTGCCAGCTCACTGGGACAGGGGGAAAACACTGAAGCTTTCTTT
TRBJ2-3 | NA | NA | TRBV6-5 | CASSYSSTSPSDTQYF | TGTGCCAGCAGTTACTCCTCTACTAGCCCTTCAGATACGCAGTATTTT
TRBJ1-5 | NA | NA | TRBV2 | CASRDWGDQPQHF | TGTGCCAGCAGGGATTGGGGGGATCAGCCCCAGCATTTT
TRBJ2-1 | NA | TRBD1 | TRBV4-1 | CASSRGGGEQFF | TGCGCCAGCAGCCGAGGGGGCGGGGAGCAGTTCTTC
TRBJ1-5 | once | TRBD1 | TRBV28 | CASSSRDSSNQPQHF | TGTGCCAGCAGTTCCCGGGACAGTAGCAATCAGCCCCAGCATTTT
TRBJ2-7 | NA | NA | TRBV18 | CASSPRTDTTYEQYF | TGTGCCAGCTCACCGAGGACAGACACCACCTACGAGCAGTACTTC
TRBJ2-5 | NA | TRBD1 | TRBV10-2 | CASRQGETQYF | TGCGCCAGCCGACAGGGCGAGACCCAGTACTTC
TRBJ2-7 | NA | TRBD1 | TRBV18 | CASSPSTGGIHEQYF | TGTGCCAGCTCACCTTCGACAGGGGGCATCCACGAGCAGTACTTC
TRBJ2-7 | NA | TRBD1 | TRBV6-1 | CASSEDGTGAYEQYF | TGTGCCAGCAGTGAAGACGGGACAGGGGCCTACGAGCAGTACTTC
TRBJ1-2 | NA | NA | TRBV11-2 | CASSPRQPEAYGYTF | TGTGCCAGCAGCCCAAGACAGCCCGAGGCGTATGGCTACACCTTC